This T cell receptor (beta chain) emerged from a study of vaccination and CD4 T cells after COVID-19. The overall study: Stimulation used overlapping spike peptides from SARS-CoV-2, HCoV-NL63, HCoV-OC43 and HCoV-229E.

Sequenced with the Oncomine TCR Beta short-read assay was DNA taken from cultured CD4+ T cells. Someone extracted genomic DNA from cultured CD4+ T cells. One entry per CDR3 protein results from TCRdb running MiXCR on the PCR reads. The sample holds about 13,000 distinct CDR3 sequences, roughly 26% seen once. On this clonotype: Its target is not known.

Treatment of the sample: approximately nine-day PBMC culture with coronavirus spike peptide pools or control peptides (ViraFEST assay). ViraFEST stimulated the growth of antigen-specific T cells using peptide pools and subsequently profiled their TCRs by sequencing. CDR3 size: 15 residues. Germline V CDR1 and CDR2: LNHNV, YYDKDF (reference sequence). The V gene end was trimmed by 0 bases and the J gene end by 4 bases; junction bases not matched to a gene: 4. The material sequenced was CD4+ T cells from blood, cultured in vitro, taken before SARS-CoV-2 vaccination. The TCR comes from a human donor who received a COVID-19 vaccine. This sequence joins TRBV15 and TRBJ2-7; 9 nucleotides line up with TRBD1. The CDR3 DNA sequence: TGTGCCACCAGCAGAGAGGGGACAGGGCTGTACGAGCAGTACTTC. It yields the protein CATSREGTGLYEQYF.